This TCR beta chain was recovered during a study of cytomegalovirus exposure and HLA in healthy donors. The study's findings and limits: In all likelihood, a cluster of highly shared sequence variants was a sequencing artifact. Per a prior analysis, the majority of TCR beta V segments were productive roughly 87% or roughly 30% of the time.

Per the germline V gene, CDR1 is SGHRS and CDR2 is YFSETQ. V gave up 0 bases and J gave up 0 bases, with 7 bases separating them. This CDR3 is built from 15 residues. As for this clone: The antigen remains undetermined.

The PCR was carried out with 60 Vbeta primers and 13 Jbeta primers. Clones were read by immunoSEQ multiplex PCR, and TCRdb kept only the in-frame ones, dropping some. Of about 82,000 clones listed, over 70% are singletons. V usage is TRBV5-1 and J usage is TRBJ1-3, with D possibly being TRBD1 (6 bases). The receptor was derived from a man aged 60-69 years in good health and CMV-seronegative. Specimen: PBMCs. CDR3 sequence: CASSLGGGSGNTIYF. The CDR3 nucleotides are TGCGCCAGCAGCTTGGGAGGGGGCTCTGGAAACACCATATATTTT.